These 6 T cell receptor beta chains were all obtained from the same sample, sequenced in a study of graft-versus-host responses after intestinal transplantation. What these receptors recognize is not known. Only in-frame clones appear in the TCRdb table, and some are missing; sequencing was by immunoSEQ multiplex PCR. The sample has approximately 70,000 clones, roughly 90% seen once. The material was unstimulated CD8+ T cells sorted from spleen or lymph node cells, obtained before intestinal transplant. The receptor source for this set is a human donor who received an intestinal transplant.

The genes are TRBV6-1 and TRBJ2-7; TRBD1 matches 8 bases. CDR1 and CDR2 from the germline V gene are MNHNS and SASEGT. Unmatched junction bases numbered 12, after V lost 4 bases and J lost 4 bases. The CDR3 spans 16 residues. The CDR3 DNA follows: TGTGCCAGCAGTGCCGGGACAGGTGGTGGGGTATACGAGCAGTACTTC. Translated: CASSAGTGGGVYEQYF.

The V gene is TRBV9, the J gene TRBJ1-2, with D uncertain. Between the trimmed V and J ends, which lost 0 bases and 4 bases, there was a span of 10 bases. The CDR3 extends over 14 amino acids. The germline CDR1 and CDR2 sequences are SGDLS and YYNGEE. The CDR3 nucleotides read TGTGCCAGCAGCGTAGGCGCCTCCTCCTATGGCTACACCTTC. Residues: CASSVGASSYGYTF. Combining the CDR3 with reference TRBV9 and TRBJ1-2 gives the whole variable domain DSGVTQTPKHLITATGQRVTLRCSPRSGDLSVYWYQQSLDQGLQFLIQYYNGEERAKGNILERFSAQQFPDLHSELNLSSLELGDSALYFCASSVGASSYGYTFGSGTRLTVV.

The chain couples TRBV7-9 to TRBJ1-2; D may be TRBD1 (6 bases). Germline V lookup: CDR1 SEHNR, CDR2 FQNEAQ (reference sequence). The CDR3 loop spans 15 amino acids. The germline V and J ends were trimmed by 5 bases and 0 bases, with 13 bases remaining between them. This CDR3 is CASSLAGAPNYGYTF. The CDR3 DNA reads TGTGCCAGCAGCCTCGCAGGGGCCCCTAACTATGGCTACACCTTC.

The chain joins TRBV19 to TRBJ2-1; D is undetermined. This CDR3 contains 13 residues. Germline V CDR1 and CDR2: LNHDA, SQIVND (reference sequence). V was shortened by 3 bases and J by 2 bases, with 5 bases between the two germline ends. The CDR3, as DNA: TGTGCCAGTAGTATTGGCCCCTACAATGAGCAGTTCTTC. Amino acids: CASSIGPYNEQFF.

V is TRBV28 and J is TRBJ2-7, with D perhaps matching TRBD1 (6 bases). The CDR3 loop spans 16 amino acids. The germline V and J ends were trimmed by 2 bases and 1 base, with 15 bases remaining between them. The germline V gene has CDR1 MDHEN and CDR2 SYDVKM. The CDR3 here is CASSLARTEPSYEQYF. In DNA form, the CDR3 reads TGTGCCAGCAGTTTAGCAAGGACAGAGCCTTCCTACGAGCAGTACTTC.

The chain combines TRBV27 with TRBJ2-7, with D hard to call. The CDR3 sequence is 11 residues long. V was clipped by 4 bases and J by 4 bases, with 5 bases between them. Germline-derived CDR1 and CDR2 are MNHEY and SMNVEV (reference sequence). This chain's CDR3 is CASSSQYEQYF. CDR3 DNA sequence: TGTGCCAGCAGTTCCCAATACGAGCAGTACTTC.